Below are 20 T cell receptor beta chains sequenced from a single sample in a study of blood T cell repertoires in COVID-19. Produced via immunoSEQ multiplex PCR; TCRdb's table is partial and in-frame only. The data contain more than 85,000 clones, 82% of them singletons. Source material: peripheral blood. These receptors all stem from a man of 80 years or more with acute or convalescent COVID-19.

The genes are TRBV2 and TRBJ1-2, with D possibly being TRBD1 (5 bases). Per the germline V gene, CDR1 is SNHLY and CDR2 is FYNNEI. The CDR3 is 15 amino acids. Trimming removed 4 bases at V and 8 bases at J, with 20 bases between. CDR3 sequence: CASSVSFPLGEGYTF. The CDR3 DNA is TGTGCCAGCAGTGTTTCTTTCCCTTTAGGGGAAGGCTACACCTTC.

The rearrangement joins TRBV30 to TRBJ2-2; TRBD1 aligns across 10 bases. Per the germline V gene, CDR1 is GTSNPN and CDR2 is SVGIG (reference sequence). V lost 3 bases and J lost 3; bases outside the gene matches: 1. The CDR3 consists of 14 residues. CDR3 protein: CAWRGQGYTGELFF. DNA of the CDR3: TGTGCCTGGAGGGGACAGGGGTACACCGGGGAGCTGTTTTTT.

The chain uses TRBV5-1 and TRBJ2-2; 10 nucleotides align to TRBD2. The trim removed 4 bases at V and 5 bases at J, leaving 11 bases unmatched. Germline V gene lookup returns CDR1 SGHRS and CDR2 YFSETQ. The CDR3 consists of 17 residues. CDR3 in amino acids: CASSTGPLAGPTGELFF. The DNA of the CDR3 is TGCGCCAGCAGCACAGGTCCACTAGCGGGACCAACCGGGGAGCTGTTTTTT.

This clone was counted between two and nine times. This chain joins TRBV10-1 and TRBJ1-2, with TRBD1 as a possible D gene (6 bases). V was clipped by 2 bases and J by 4 bases, with 14 bases between them. This CDR3 region has 15 residues. Germline lookup yields CDR1 WNHNN and CDR2 SYGVQD (reference sequence). DNA for the CDR3: TGCGCCAGCAGTGAGGGTACGACAGGCTTCTATGGCTACACCTTC. Translation: CASSEGTTGFYGYTF.

The chain joins TRBV5-1 to TRBJ1-4; TRBD1 is a possible D gene (6 bases). Trimming took off 0 bases at V and 8 bases at J, with 14 bases between the two ends. Germline V lookup: CDR1 SGHRS, CDR2 YFSETQ. CDR3 length: 15 residues. CDR3 sequence: CASSLEGVRGEKLFF. The DNA for the CDR3 is TGCGCCAGCAGCTTGGAGGGGGTTCGAGGCGAAAAACTGTTTTTT.

The chain combines TRBV4-1 with TRBJ2-3; D remains unclear. Trimming left V 0 bases short and J 2 bases short, with 15 bases between. The CDR3 is 17 amino acids. The germline CDR1 and CDR2 sequences are MGHRA and YSYEKL. The CDR3 here is CASSQELGVTPTDTQYF. The CDR3 DNA reads TGCGCCAGCAGCCAAGAACTTGGAGTGACCCCCACAGATACGCAGTATTTT.

This clone is a singleton in its sample. The gene calls are TRBV6-1 and TRBJ1-4; D gene ambiguous. The length of the CDR3 is 14 residues. The V gene lost 6 bases and the J gene lost 13 bases, with 21 bases spanning the gap. From germline, CDR1 is MNHNS and CDR2 SASEGT. The CDR3 here is CASSFLLGTSGLFF. The CDR3 nucleotides are TGTGCCAGCAGCTTTCTATTAGGAACGTCAGGACTGTTTTTT.

This sequence joins TRBV11-2 and TRBJ2-2; weak D call: TRBD1 (6 bases). The CDR3 covers 14 residues. Trimming removed 2 bases at V and 7 bases at J, with 11 bases between. Germline V gives CDR1 SGHAT, CDR2 FQNNGV. In DNA, the CDR3 is TGTGCCAGCAGCTTATCAGGGGTGGTCGGGGAGCTGTTTTTT. Its protein is CASSLSGVVGELFF.

The chain couples TRBV19 to TRBJ1-2; 9 positions agree with TRBD1. This CDR3 spans 14 amino acids. Germline CDR1 and CDR2: LNHDA and SQIVND (reference sequence). With V trimmed by 7 bases and J by 8 bases, 11 bases remained unmatched. Here the CDR3 DNA reads TGTGCCAGTAAAGTGGGACAGGGTAATTACGGCTACACCTTC. Protein: CASKVGQGNYGYTF.

The V and J genes are TRBV6-5 and TRBJ2-2, with 7 bases matching TRBD1. This CDR3 is 14 amino acids long. Germline-derived CDR1 and CDR2 are MNHEY and SVGAGI. Unmatched junction bases numbered 6, after V lost 6 bases and J lost 5 bases. CDR3 in DNA: TGTGCCAGCAGACAGGGGATCGGGACCGGGGAGCTGTTTTTT. Its translation is CASRQGIGTGELFF.

The chain is built from TRBV28 and TRBJ1-1, with D maybe TRBD1 (6 bases). The CDR3 spans 11 residues. CDR1 is MDHEN and CDR2 is SYDVKM in the germline V gene. The DNA of the CDR3 is TGTGCGTCGACAGGTTTTAGAGAAGCTTTCTTT. Protein sequence: CASTGFREAFF.

The table lists this clone with a few counts. The chain recombines TRBV5-1 with TRBJ2-7; 10 bases are shared with TRBD1. The CDR3 has 15 amino acids. Germline V lookup: CDR1 SGHRS, CDR2 YFSETQ. Trimming removed 4 bases from V and 5 bases from J; junction bases left unmatched: 9. CDR3 residues: CASSAGTGDGNEQYF. DNA for the CDR3: TGCGCCAGCAGCGCAGGGACAGGGGACGGGAACGAGCAGTACTTC.

The CDR3 spells CASSLRGAGYTF. For the CDR3, the DNA is TGCGCCAGCAGCTTAAGGGGTGCCGGCTACACCTTC. The rearrangement links TRBV5-1 to TRBJ1-2; D may be TRBD1 (5 bases). Looked up from germline, CDR1 is SGHRS and CDR2 is YFSETQ. V dropped 2 bases and J dropped 8 bases, with 10 bases sitting between them. The CDR3 totals 12 residues.

The chain employs TRBV11-3 and TRBJ1-1; D is unclear. The CDR3 is 14 amino acids. In germline, CDR1 is SGHNT, CDR2 YENEEA. V dropped 4 bases and J dropped 0 bases, with 9 bases sitting between them. The CDR3 reads CASSSTAMNTEAFF. For the CDR3, the DNA is TGTGCCAGCAGCTCAACAGCTATGAACACTGAAGCTTTCTTT.

This sequence joins TRBV7-9 and TRBJ1-1; 9 bases map to TRBD1. The V segment lost 6 bases and the J segment 1 base; nucleotides outside the gene matches: 6. Germline V gene sequence: CDR1 SEHNR, CDR2 FQNEAQ (reference sequence). CDR3 length: 15 residues. Here the CDR3 DNA reads TGTGCCAGCAGGATGACAGGGGGAAAGAACACTGAAGCTTTCTTT. Translation: CASRMTGGKNTEAFF.

This rearrangement joins TRBV10-3 to TRBJ1-2; the match to TRBD1 covers 9 bases. This CDR3 is 14 amino acids long. Unmatched junction bases numbered 6, after V lost 6 bases and J lost 4 bases. Germline V gene lookup returns CDR1 ENHRY and CDR2 SYGVKD. The CDR3 DNA sequence: TGTGCCATCAGCCGGGACAGGGAAAGCTATGGCTACACCTTC. Amino acid sequence: CAISRDRESYGYTF.

The rearrangement joins TRBV19 to TRBJ1-4, with 7 bases lining up with TRBD1. The CDR3 is 14 residues long. With V trimmed by 8 bases and J by 3 bases, 6 bases remained unmatched. Germline V lookup: CDR1 LNHDA, CDR2 SQIVND (reference sequence). CDR3 DNA sequence: TGTGCCAGTTCCTATCAGGGGGCTAATGAAAAACTGTTTTTT. Translated, it gives CASSYQGANEKLFF.

V and J are TRBV27 and TRBJ1-1, with 8 bases that match TRBD1. V shed 5 bases, J shed 6 bases, and the junction held 8 bases outside the gene matches. There are 14 residues in the CDR3. From germline, CDR1 is MNHEY and CDR2 SMNVEV (reference sequence). The CDR3 DNA reads TGTGCCAGCAGTCAATTCAGGGGGCGATCTGAAGCTTTCTTT. Protein: CASSQFRGRSEAFF.

This chain uses TRBV5-6 with TRBJ2-3; 16 bases line up with TRBD2. V lost 4 bases, J lost 3 bases, and 5 bases stayed unmatched. Germline assignment: CDR1 SGHDT and CDR2 YYEEEE. This CDR3 contains 17 residues. CDR3 residues: CASSGTSGGAGTDTQYF. The CDR3 nucleotides are TGTGCCAGCAGCGGGACTAGCGGGGGGGCCGGGACAGATACGCAGTATTTT.

The CDR3 spells CASRKTGVNSPLHF. The CDR3 coding sequence is TGTGCCAGCAGGAAGACAGGGGTAAATTCACCCCTCCACTTT. V usage is TRBV28 and J usage is TRBJ1-6; 8 nucleotides match TRBD1. This CDR3 is built from 14 residues. V trimming: 6 bases; J trimming: 7 bases; junction bases outside the gene matches: 5. Germline-derived CDR1 and CDR2 are MDHEN and SYDVKM.